The T cell receptor (beta chain) described here comes from a study of blood T cell repertoires in COVID-19. Generated by immunoSEQ multiplex PCR, the TCRdb table keeps only in-frame clones and is missing some. Of fewer than 300,000 clones listed, about 83% are singletons. This CDR3 region has 17 residues. V lost 3 bases to trimming and J lost 2 bases; unmatched junction nucleotides: 15. Germline lookup yields CDR1 GTSNPN and CDR2 SVGIG (reference sequence). This chain uses TRBV30 with TRBJ1-1; 7 bases line up with TRBD1. The sequenced material came from peripheral blood. The origin of this receptor is a man older than 75 with acute or convalescent COVID-19. CDR3 DNA sequence: TGTGCCTGGAGGGAACAGGGGTTAATTTCGAGTAACACTGAAGCTTTCTTT. Translation gives CAWREQGLISSNTEAFF. The full variable domain, its missing parts supplied by reference TRBV30 and TRBJ1-1, is SQTIHQWPATLVQPVGSPLSLECTVEGTSNPNLYWYRQAAGRGLQLLFYSVGIGQISSEVPQNLSASRPQDRQFILSSKKLLLSDSGFYLCAWREQGLISSNTEAFFGQGTRLTVV.